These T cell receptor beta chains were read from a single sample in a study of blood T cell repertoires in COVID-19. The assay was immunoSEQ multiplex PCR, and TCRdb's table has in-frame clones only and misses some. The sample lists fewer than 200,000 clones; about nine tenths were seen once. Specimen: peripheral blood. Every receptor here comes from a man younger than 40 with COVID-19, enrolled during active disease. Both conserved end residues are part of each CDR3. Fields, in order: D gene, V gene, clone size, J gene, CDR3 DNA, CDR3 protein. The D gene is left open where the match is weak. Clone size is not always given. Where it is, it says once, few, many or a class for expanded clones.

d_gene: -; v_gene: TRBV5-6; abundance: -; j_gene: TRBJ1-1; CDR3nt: TGTGCCAGCAGCTTCATACAGGAAGAAGCTTTCTTT; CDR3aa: CASSFIQEEAFF
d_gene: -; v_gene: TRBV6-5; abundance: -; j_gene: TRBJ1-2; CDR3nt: TGTGCCTTTTCGACAGGATTTGGCTATGGCTACACCTTC; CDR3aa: CAFSTGFGYGYTF
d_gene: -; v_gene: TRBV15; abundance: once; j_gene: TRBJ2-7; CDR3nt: TGTGCCACCAGCAGAGATTACCAAATGACTACCGAGCAGTACTTC; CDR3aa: CATSRDYQMTTEQYF
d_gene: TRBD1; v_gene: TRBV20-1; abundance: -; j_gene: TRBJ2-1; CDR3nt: TGCAGTGCTAGTATAGTAGGACAGGGGGCCTACAATGAGCAGTTCTTC; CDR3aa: CSASIVGQGAYNEQFF
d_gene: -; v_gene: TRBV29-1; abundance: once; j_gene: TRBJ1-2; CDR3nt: TGCAGCGTTGACGCCAGGGACACCTATGGCTACACCTTC; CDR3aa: CSVDARDTYGYTF
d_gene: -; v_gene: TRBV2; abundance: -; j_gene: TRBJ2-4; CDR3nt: TGTGCCAGCAGTGAAGCGTCCGGGGATAAAAACATTCAGTACTTC; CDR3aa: CASSEASGDKNIQYF
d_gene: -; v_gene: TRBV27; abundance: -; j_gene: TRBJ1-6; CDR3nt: TGTGCCAGCAGTAATCTTATTACATATAATTCACCCCTCCACTTT; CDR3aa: CASSNLITYNSPLHF
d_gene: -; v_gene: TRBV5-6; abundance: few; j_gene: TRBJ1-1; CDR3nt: TGTGCCAGCCTCCGGGGACTCATGAACACTGAAGCTTTCTTT; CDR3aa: CASLRGLMNTEAFF
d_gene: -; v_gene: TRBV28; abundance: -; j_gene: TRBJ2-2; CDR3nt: TGTGCCAGCAGTTTTTCTTTTTCCGAACACCGAAACACCGGGGAGCTGTTTTTT; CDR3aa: CASSFSFSEHRNTGELFF
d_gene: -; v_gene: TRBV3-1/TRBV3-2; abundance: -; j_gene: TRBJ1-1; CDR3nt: TGTGCCAGCAGCCGACAGGTTAAGGGGACTGAAGCTTTCTTT; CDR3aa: CASSRQVKGTEAFF
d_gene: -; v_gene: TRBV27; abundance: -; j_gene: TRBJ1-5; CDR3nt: TGTGCCAGCAGTCTTTCGGGGGGCAATCAGCCCCAGCATTTT; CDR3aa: CASSLSGGNQPQHF
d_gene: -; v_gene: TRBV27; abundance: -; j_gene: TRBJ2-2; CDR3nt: TGTGCCAGCAGTTTCACAGGGTACCCGAACACCGGGGAGCTGTTTTTT; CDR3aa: CASSFTGYPNTGELFF
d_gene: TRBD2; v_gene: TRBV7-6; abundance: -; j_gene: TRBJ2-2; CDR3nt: TGTGCCAGCAGAGTAAGCGGGGGGGCGACCGGGGAGCTGTTTTTT; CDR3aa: CASRVSGGATGELFF
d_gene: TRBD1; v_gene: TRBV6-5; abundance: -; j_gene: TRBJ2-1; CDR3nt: TGTGCCAGCATGCGGACAGGGGGTTCCTACAATGAGCAGTTCTTC; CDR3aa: CASMRTGGSYNEQFF
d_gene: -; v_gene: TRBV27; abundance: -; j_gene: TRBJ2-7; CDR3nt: TGTGCCAGCAGGGGACACCCCTACGAGCAGTACTTC; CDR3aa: CASRGHPYEQYF